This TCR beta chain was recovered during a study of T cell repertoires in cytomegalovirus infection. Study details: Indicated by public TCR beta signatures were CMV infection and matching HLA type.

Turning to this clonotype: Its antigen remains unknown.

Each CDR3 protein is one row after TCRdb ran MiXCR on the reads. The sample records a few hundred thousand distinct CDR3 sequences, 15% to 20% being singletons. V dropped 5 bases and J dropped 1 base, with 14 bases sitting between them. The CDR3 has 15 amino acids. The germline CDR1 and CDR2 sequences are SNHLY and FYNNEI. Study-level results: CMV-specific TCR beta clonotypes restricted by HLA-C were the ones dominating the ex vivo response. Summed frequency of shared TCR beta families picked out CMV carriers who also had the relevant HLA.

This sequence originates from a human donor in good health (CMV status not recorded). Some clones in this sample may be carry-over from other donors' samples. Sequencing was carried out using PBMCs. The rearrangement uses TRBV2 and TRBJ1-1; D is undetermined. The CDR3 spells CASSFDHPGNTEAFF. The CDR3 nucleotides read TGTGCCAGCAGTTTTGACCACCCGGGGAACACTGAAGCTTTCTTT.